This is a list of T cell receptor beta chains from one sample in a study of blood T cell repertoires in COVID-19. Method: immunoSEQ multiplex PCR; TCRdb's copy keeps in-frame clones and lacks some. This table has hundreds of thousands of clones, 86% appearing once. Sequenced sample: peripheral blood. These receptors came from a woman aged 55-69 years with COVID-19, enrolled during active disease. Each CDR3 is given with its conserved first and last residue. A D gene is named only where the DNA matches it firmly. Rows give clone size only sometimes, using once, few, many, or a class for an expanded clone.

clone size: -
J gene: TRBJ2-1
D gene: -
V gene: TRBV7-9
CDR3 protein: CASSGRGGAGYNEQFF
CDR3 DNA: TGTGCCAGCAGCGGAAGAGGGGGGGCGGGCTACAATGAGCAGTTCTTC

clone size: -
J gene: TRBJ2-3
D gene: -
V gene: TRBV5-4
CDR3 protein: CASSSPVFQGRQYF
CDR3 DNA: TGTGCCAGCAGCTCACCAGTATTTCAGGGAAGGCAGTATTTT

clone size: once
J gene: TRBJ2-2
D gene: TRBD1
V gene: TRBV7-2
CDR3 protein: CASRYRDRGIGELFF
CDR3 DNA: TGTGCCAGCAGATACCGGGACAGGGGGATCGGGGAGCTGTTTTTT

clone size: -
J gene: TRBJ2-1
D gene: TRBD1
V gene: TRBV7-9
CDR3 protein: CASSLLLQGSFYNEQFF
CDR3 DNA: TGTGCCAGCAGCTTACTATTACAGGGGAGTTTTTACAATGAGCAGTTCTTC

clone size: -
J gene: TRBJ1-5
D gene: TRBD1
V gene: TRBV10-3
CDR3 protein: CAISEWDSSNQPQHF
CDR3 DNA: TGTGCCATCAGTGAGTGGGACAGCTCCAATCAGCCCCAGCATTTT

clone size: -
J gene: TRBJ1-1
D gene: TRBD1
V gene: TRBV6-2/TRBV6-3
CDR3 protein: CASSQPGQGTEAFF
CDR3 DNA: TGTGCCAGCAGTCAGCCGGGACAGGGAACCGAAGCTTTCTTT

clone size: -
J gene: TRBJ1-5
D gene: -
V gene: TRBV2
CDR3 protein: CASRRDGDLSNQPQHF
CDR3 DNA: TGTGCCAGCCGCCGAGACGGAGACTTGAGCAATCAGCCCCAGCATTTT

clone size: -
J gene: TRBJ1-1
D gene: -
V gene: TRBV3-1/TRBV3-2
CDR3 protein: CASSWMETEAFF
CDR3 DNA: TGTGCCAGCAGCTGGATGGAGACTGAAGCTTTCTTT

clone size: -
J gene: TRBJ2-7
D gene: -
V gene: TRBV12-3/TRBV12-4
CDR3 protein: CASSPRMGYEQYF
CDR3 DNA: TGTGCCAGCAGTCCTAGAATGGGCTACGAGCAGTACTTC

clone size: -
J gene: TRBJ1-1
D gene: -
V gene: TRBV2
CDR3 protein: CASSARTANTEAFF
CDR3 DNA: TGTGCCAGCAGTGCCCGGACAGCGAACACTGAAGCTTTCTTT

clone size: -
J gene: TRBJ2-3
D gene: TRBD2
V gene: TRBV6-4
CDR3 protein: CASSDHPGLGTDTQYF
CDR3 DNA: TGTGCCAGCAGTGACCATCCGGGACTAGGCACAGATACGCAGTATTTT

clone size: -
J gene: TRBJ1-4
D gene: -
V gene: TRBV9
CDR3 protein: CASSVGRQTTNEKLFF
CDR3 DNA: TGTGCCAGCAGCGTAGGGAGACAGACAACTAATGAAAAACTGTTTTTT

clone size: once
J gene: TRBJ1-1
D gene: TRBD1
V gene: TRBV7-3
CDR3 protein: CASSLRTGGNTEAFF
CDR3 DNA: TGTGCCAGCAGCTTAAGGACAGGGGGAAACACTGAAGCTTTCTTT

clone size: once
J gene: TRBJ1-1
D gene: TRBD1
V gene: TRBV6-5
CDR3 protein: CASRDRAFDQAFF
CDR3 DNA: TGTGCCAGCAGAGACAGGGCGTTCGACCAAGCTTTCTTT